The sample holds a few counts of the clone carrying this TCR beta chain. The antigen is undetermined. This specimen comes from a study of T-cell reconstitution after alpha-beta-depleted transplantation in children. TCRbeta library construction was performed incorporating unique molecular identifiers. TCRdb re-derived calls from the PCR reads in MiXCR, one entry per CDR3 protein. The sample contains fewer than 550,000 distinct CDR3 sequences, around 15% of which appear only once. Study conclusions and caveats: Several hundred rapidly expanded clones from non-depleted graft cells reportedly supplied alpha-beta T cells about two months post-transplant.

The trim removed 5 bases at V and 9 bases at J, leaving 16 bases unmatched. CDR3 length equals 16 residues. Germline CDR1 SGHAT, CDR2 FQNNGV. The specimen comprised PBMCs, mostly from graft donor cells, sampled 360 days after TCRalphabeta/CD19-depleted stem cell transplant. This clonotype was obtained from a boy under three years old who had a stem cell transplant for Wiskott-Aldrich syndrome, so the T cells may come from the graft donor. This chain links TRBV11-2 with TRBJ2-3; TRBD2 aligns across 8 bases. The CDR3 DNA follows: TGTGCCAGCAGCCCCGGGGGGGGGACTAGTCGAGTGACGCAGTATTTT. Translation: CASSPGGGTSRVTQYF.